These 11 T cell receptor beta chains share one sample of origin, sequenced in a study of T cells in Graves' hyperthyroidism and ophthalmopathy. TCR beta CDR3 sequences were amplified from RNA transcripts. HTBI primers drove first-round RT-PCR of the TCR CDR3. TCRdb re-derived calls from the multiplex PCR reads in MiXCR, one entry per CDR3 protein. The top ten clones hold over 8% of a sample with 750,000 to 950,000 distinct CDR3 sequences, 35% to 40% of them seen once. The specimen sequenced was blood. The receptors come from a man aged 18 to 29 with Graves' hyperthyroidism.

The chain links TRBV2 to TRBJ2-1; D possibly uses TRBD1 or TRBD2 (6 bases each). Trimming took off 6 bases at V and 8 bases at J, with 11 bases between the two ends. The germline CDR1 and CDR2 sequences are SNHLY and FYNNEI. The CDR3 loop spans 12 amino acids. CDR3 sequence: CASRGGFDEQFF. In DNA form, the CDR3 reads TGTGCCAGCAGAGGGGGGTTCGATGAGCAGTTCTTC.

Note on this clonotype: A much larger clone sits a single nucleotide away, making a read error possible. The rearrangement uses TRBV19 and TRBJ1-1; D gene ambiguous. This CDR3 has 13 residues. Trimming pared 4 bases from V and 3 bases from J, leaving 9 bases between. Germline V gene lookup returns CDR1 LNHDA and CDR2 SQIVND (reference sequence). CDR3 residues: CASSTEGYTEAFF. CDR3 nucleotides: TGTGCCAGTAGTACGGAAGGATACACTGAAGCTTTCTTT.

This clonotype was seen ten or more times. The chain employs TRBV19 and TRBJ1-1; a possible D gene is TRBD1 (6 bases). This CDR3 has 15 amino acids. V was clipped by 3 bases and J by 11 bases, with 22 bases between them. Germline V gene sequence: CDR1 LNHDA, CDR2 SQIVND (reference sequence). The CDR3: CASSIGVTGNVGAFF. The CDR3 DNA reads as TGTGCCAGTAGTATCGGCGTCACAGGGAACGTGGGCGCTTTCTTT.

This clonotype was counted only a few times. Here the CDR3 DNA reads TGTGCCAGCAGCGGTAGCGGGGGCGACTACGAGCAGTACTTC. Translation: CASSGSGGDYEQYF. This sequence joins TRBV9 and TRBJ2-7; the match to TRBD2 covers 9 bases. The CDR3 is made up of 14 amino acids. Germline V gene lookup returns CDR1 SGDLS and CDR2 YYNGEE. V shed 3 bases and J 3 bases; nucleotides not matched to a gene: 4.

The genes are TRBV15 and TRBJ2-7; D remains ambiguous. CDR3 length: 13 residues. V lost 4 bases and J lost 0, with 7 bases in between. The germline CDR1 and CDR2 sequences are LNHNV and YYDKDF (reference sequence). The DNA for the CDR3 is TGTGCCACCAGCATCCGCGACTCCTACGAGCAGTACTTC. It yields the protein CATSIRDSYEQYF.

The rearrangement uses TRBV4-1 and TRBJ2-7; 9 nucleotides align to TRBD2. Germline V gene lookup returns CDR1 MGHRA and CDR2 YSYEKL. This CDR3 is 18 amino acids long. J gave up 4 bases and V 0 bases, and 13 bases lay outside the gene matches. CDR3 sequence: CASSQDPAGLAGVYEQYF. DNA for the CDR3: TGCGCCAGCAGCCAAGATCCCGCCGGCTTAGCGGGAGTTTACGAGCAGTACTTC.

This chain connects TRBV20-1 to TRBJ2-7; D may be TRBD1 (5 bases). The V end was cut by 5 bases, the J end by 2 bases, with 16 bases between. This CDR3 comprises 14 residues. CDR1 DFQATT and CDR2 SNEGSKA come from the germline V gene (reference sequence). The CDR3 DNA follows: TGCAGTGCTCCCAACGCAGGGAACCCCTACGAGCAGTACTTC. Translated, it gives CSAPNAGNPYEQYF.

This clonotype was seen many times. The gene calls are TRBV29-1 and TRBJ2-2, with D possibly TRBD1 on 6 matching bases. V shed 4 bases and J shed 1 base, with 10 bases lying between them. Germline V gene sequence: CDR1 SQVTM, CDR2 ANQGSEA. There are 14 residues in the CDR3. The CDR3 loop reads CSVAVGGNTGELFF. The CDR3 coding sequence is TGCAGCGTTGCCGTAGGGGGGAACACCGGGGAGCTGTTTTTT.

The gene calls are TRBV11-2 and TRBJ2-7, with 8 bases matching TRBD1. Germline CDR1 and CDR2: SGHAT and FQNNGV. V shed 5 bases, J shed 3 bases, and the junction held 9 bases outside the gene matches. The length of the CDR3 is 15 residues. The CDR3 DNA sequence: TGTGCCAGCAGCCAAGCTCCAGGGGGCGGCTACGAGCAGTACTTC. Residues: CASSQAPGGGYEQYF.

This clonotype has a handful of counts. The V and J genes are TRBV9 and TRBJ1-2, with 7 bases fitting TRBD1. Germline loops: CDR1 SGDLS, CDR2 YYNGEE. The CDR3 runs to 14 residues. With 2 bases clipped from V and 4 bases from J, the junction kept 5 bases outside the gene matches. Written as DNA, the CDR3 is TGTGCCAGCAGCGTTGGGACAGCCTCCTATGGCTACACCTTC. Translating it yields CASSVGTASYGYTF.

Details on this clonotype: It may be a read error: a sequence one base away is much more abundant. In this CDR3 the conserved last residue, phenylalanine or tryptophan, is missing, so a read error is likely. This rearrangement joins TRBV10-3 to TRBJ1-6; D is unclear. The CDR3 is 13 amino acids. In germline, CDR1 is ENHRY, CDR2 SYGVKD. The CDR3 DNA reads TGTGCCAGCAGTAGAAACCGTAATTCACCCCTCCACCTT. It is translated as CASSRNRNSPLHL.